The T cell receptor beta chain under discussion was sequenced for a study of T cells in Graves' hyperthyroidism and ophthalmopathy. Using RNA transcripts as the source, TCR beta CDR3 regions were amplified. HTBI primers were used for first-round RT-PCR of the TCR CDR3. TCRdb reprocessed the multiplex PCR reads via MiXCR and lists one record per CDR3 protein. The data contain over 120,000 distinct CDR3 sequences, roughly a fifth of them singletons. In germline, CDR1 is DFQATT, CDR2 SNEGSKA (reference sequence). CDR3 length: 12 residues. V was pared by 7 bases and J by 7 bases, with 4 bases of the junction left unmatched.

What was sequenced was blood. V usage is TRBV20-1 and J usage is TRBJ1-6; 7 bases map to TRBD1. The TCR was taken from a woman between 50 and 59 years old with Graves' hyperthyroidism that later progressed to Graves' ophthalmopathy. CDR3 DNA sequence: TGCAGTGTCTGGGACAGCAATTCACCCCTCCACTTT. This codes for CSVWDSNSPLHF.